These 21 T cell receptor beta chains share one sample of origin, sequenced in a study of response to subunit inactivated influenza vaccine. TCRdb reanalysed the RT-PCR reads using MiXCR and keeps one entry per CDR3 protein. The table includes fewer than 600,000 distinct CDR3 sequences, 6% to 9% detected once. The sequences come from PBMCs from blood, collected roughly 24 months after vaccination. These receptors originate from a man in his fifties or sixties who received an inactivated influenza vaccine.

This clonotype has more than one count but fewer than ten. V usage is TRBV5-1 and J usage is TRBJ2-1; D is possibly TRBD2 (5 bases). With 4 bases removed from V and 7 bases from J, the gap between germline ends came to 15 bases. CDR3 size: 14 residues. The V gene's germline CDR1 is SGHRS and CDR2 YFSETQ. The DNA of the CDR3 is TGCGCCAGCAGCCCCACGGGTCGGGGAAATGAGCAGTTCTTC. Encoded protein: CASSPTGRGNEQFF.

Ten or more counts support this clonotype. This chain uses TRBV14 with TRBJ2-2; unclear D gene. The CDR3 covers 14 residues. Germline CDR1 and CDR2: SGHDN and FVKESK. Deletions cut 1 base from V and 5 bases from J, with 8 bases between. Here the CDR3 DNA reads TGTGCCAGCAGCCAAGTGAAGGGAACCGGGGAGCTGTTTTTT. This gives the protein CASSQVKGTGELFF.

This clonotype was counted ten times or more. Here the CDR3 reads CATSNPWKRQGALDTQYF. The CDR3 DNA sequence: TGTGCCACCAGCAACCCCTGGAAAAGACAGGGGGCTCTGGATACGCAGTATTTT. The V gene is TRBV15, the J gene TRBJ2-3; 10 bases align to TRBD1. The CDR3 contains 18 residues. V lost 4 bases and J lost 6; bases outside the gene matches: 16. Germline CDR1 LNHNV, CDR2 YYDKDF (reference sequence).

This clonotype was counted many times. The chain employs TRBV28 and TRBJ2-7; 9 bases match TRBD1. CDR3 size: 15 residues. Germline V gene data show CDR1 as MDHEN and CDR2 as SYDVKM. V gave up 6 bases and J gave up 4 bases; unmatched junction bases: 10. CDR3 residues: CASSSNRGRTYEQYF. CDR3 DNA sequence: TGTGCCAGCAGCTCTAACAGGGGGCGGACTTACGAGCAGTACTTC.

This clonotype was detected only a few times. The V and J genes are TRBV5-5 and TRBJ1-1; no definite D call. This CDR3 is 15 amino acids long. Germline V gene sequence: CDR1 SGHKS, CDR2 YYEKEE (reference sequence). V was trimmed by 0 bases and J by 5 bases, leaving 14 bases between them. The CDR3 is CASSLGARFQTEAFF. For the CDR3, the DNA is TGTGCCAGCAGCTTGGGGGCGCGGTTTCAAACTGAAGCTTTCTTT.

The V and J genes are TRBV25-1 and TRBJ2-1; 11 bases are a match to TRBD1. The ends lost 7 bases at V and 9 bases at J; junction bases unmatched: 8. Germline CDR1 reads MGHDK; CDR2 reads SYGVNS. The CDR3 contains 14 residues. In DNA form, the CDR3 reads TGTGCCAGCACCGGGACAGGGGGATGGGGTGAGCAGTTCTTC. Translated: CASTGTGGWGEQFF.

The V call is TRBV6-5, the J call TRBJ2-5, with TRBD2 as a possible D gene (5 bases). The CDR3 loop spans 15 amino acids. Germline assignment: CDR1 MNHEY and CDR2 SVGAGI. V lost 4 bases to trimming and J lost 1 base, with 13 bases between them. This chain's CDR3 is CASSWGVKGQETQYF. The CDR3 bases are TGTGCCAGCAGTTGGGGAGTAAAAGGCCAAGAGACCCAGTACTTC.

This chain links TRBV30 with TRBJ1-5, with 7 bases lining up with TRBD1. Germline lookup yields CDR1 GTSNPN and CDR2 SVGIG (reference sequence). Unmatched junction bases numbered 7, after V lost 6 bases and J lost 2 bases. The CDR3 has 14 amino acids. CDR3 sequence: CACQGQNGNQPQHF. The CDR3 DNA follows: TGTGCCTGCCAGGGACAGAATGGCAATCAGCCCCAGCATTTT.

In its sample, this clonotype was seen a few times. In nucleotides, the CDR3 is TGTGCCAGCAGCTTGCAGGCCCCCGGGAGAGATACGCAGTATTTT. It specifies CASSLQAPGRDTQYF. The J gene is TRBJ2-3, the V gene TRBV11-2, with D maybe TRBD2 (6 bases). Trimming shortened V by 3 bases and J by 5 bases, and 15 bases separated the two germline ends. The CDR3 has 15 amino acids. Germline V gene sequence: CDR1 SGHAT, CDR2 FQNNGV.

The gene calls are TRBV7-9 and TRBJ2-7; TRBD1 aligns across 8 bases. The CDR3 consists of 12 residues. The V and J ends lost 5 bases and 9 bases, in that order; junction bases with no gene match: 6. The germline V gene encodes CDR1 SEHNR and CDR2 FQNEAQ (reference sequence). CDR3 nucleotide sequence: TGTGCCAGCAGCCCAGGGGGCCCCAGGCAGTACTTC. It specifies CASSPGGPRQYF.

This clonotype was observed a handful of times. The V and J genes are TRBV19 and TRBJ2-1, with D perhaps matching TRBD1 or TRBD2 (5 bases each). Per the germline V gene, CDR1 is LNHDA and CDR2 is SQIVND (reference sequence). The CDR3 is 15 amino acids. V lost 5 bases and J 4 bases, leaving 15 bases between the germline ends. CDR3 sequence: CASSPGPRNYNEQFF. The DNA of the CDR3 is TGTGCCAGTAGTCCGGGACCCAGAAATTACAATGAGCAGTTCTTC. Complete variable domain (other parts from reference TRBV19 and TRBJ2-1): DGGITQSPKYLFRKEGQNVTLSCEQNLNHDAMYWYRQDPGQGLRLIYYSQIVNDFQKGDIAEGYSVSREKKESFPLTVTSAQKNPTAFYLCASSPGPRNYNEQFFGPGTRLTVL.

With regard to this clonotype: A much larger clonotype is one base distant, so this may be a read error. The chain has TRBV7-2 and TRBJ1-2; 10 nucleotides match TRBD1. Germline loops: CDR1 SGHTA, CDR2 FQGNSA. Unmatched junction bases numbered 9, after V lost 4 bases and J lost 7 bases. The CDR3 has 15 amino acids. The CDR3 region has the DNA TGTGCCAGCAGCTACCCGGGACAGGGGAAGGCTGGCTACACCTTC. Amino acids: CASSYPGQGKAGYTF.

V gene TRBV20-1 combines with J gene TRBJ2-1; a weak D match, TRBD1 (5 bases). V lost 0 bases and J lost 4, with 10 bases in between. Germline V gene lookup returns CDR1 DFQATT and CDR2 SNEGSKA (reference sequence). The CDR3 sequence is 14 residues long. The CDR3 bases are TGCAGTGCTAGAGATTCAGGGAAGTACAATGAGCAGTTCTTC. The encoded protein is CSARDSGKYNEQFF.

In this sample, this clonotype turned up many times. Written as DNA, the CDR3 is TGCAGTGCTAGAGTCCCAGGGTTGAGTAATGAGCAGTTCTTC. As protein: CSARVPGLSNEQFF. The V call is TRBV20-1, the J call TRBJ2-1, with D perhaps TRBD1 (5 bases). CDR1 DFQATT and CDR2 SNEGSKA come from the germline V gene (reference sequence). This CDR3 is 14 amino acids long. V gave up 1 base and J gave up 7 bases, with 14 bases separating them.

The chain carries TRBV20-1 and TRBJ2-4; the D is unclear. The V gene lost 3 bases and the J gene lost 6 bases, with 6 bases spanning the gap. This CDR3 spans 11 amino acids. From germline, CDR1 is DFQATT and CDR2 SNEGSKA (reference sequence). The CDR3 sequence: CSASPVNIQYF. CDR3 nucleotides: TGCAGTGCTAGTCCCGTAAACATTCAGTACTTC.

There are many counts of this clonotype. The genes are TRBV28 and TRBJ2-7, with D possibly being TRBD1 or TRBD2 (8 bases each). Germline V gene sequence: CDR1 MDHEN, CDR2 SYDVKM. V was trimmed by 6 bases and J by 6 bases, leaving 21 bases between them. The CDR3 contains 15 residues. The CDR3 DNA sequence: TGTGCCAGCAGCATCGGGGGGGGGACAGGTCCCGAGCAGTACTTC. Translation: CASSIGGGTGPEQYF.

The V call is TRBV9, the J call TRBJ2-7; D may be TRBD2 (5 bases). V dropped 7 bases and J dropped 8 bases, with 22 bases sitting between them. The CDR3 contains 14 residues. The germline V gene encodes CDR1 SGDLS and CDR2 YYNGEE. In DNA, the CDR3 is TGTGCCAGCGCAAATGGGAGATGGGGAATACAGCAGTACTTC. Translating it yields CASANGRWGIQQYF.

The chain has TRBV25-1 and TRBJ2-5; D is perhaps TRBD1 (6 bases). Germline V CDR1 and CDR2: MGHDK, SYGVNS. The CDR3 has 13 residues. V was pared by 6 bases and J by 4 bases, with 12 bases between. The CDR3 region has the DNA TGTGCCAGCAGCACAGGGTGGAGAGAGACCCAGTACTTC. It is translated as CASSTGWRETQYF.

This clonotype was recorded a few times. Possible read error: a much larger clone is one base away. CDR3 coding DNA: TGTGCCATCAGTGAAACAGATACGCAGTATTTT. Protein: CAISETDTQYF. This rearrangement joins TRBV10-3 to TRBJ2-3; D ambiguous. CDR3 length: 11 residues. The V gene lost 3 bases and the J gene lost 3 bases, with 1 base spanning the gap. Germline lookup yields CDR1 ENHRY and CDR2 SYGVKD.

This clonotype was recorded a few times. V and J are TRBV29-1 and TRBJ2-5; possibly TRBD1 for D (6 bases). This CDR3 contains 14 residues. The V gene's germline CDR1 is SQVTM and CDR2 ANQGSEA. Trimming pared 3 bases from V and 2 bases from J, leaving 13 bases between. CDR3 amino acids: CSVDPTGTQETQYF. The CDR3 DNA sequence: TGCAGCGTTGACCCCACAGGGACACAAGAGACCCAGTACTTC.

In regard to this clonotype: With a much larger clone just one base away, this may be a read error. The rearrangement links TRBV29-1 to TRBJ2-3, with a tentative D call TRBD1 (6 bases). Between the trimmed V and J ends, which lost 0 bases and 0 bases, there was a span of 10 bases. From germline, CDR1 is SQVTM and CDR2 ANQGSEA. The CDR3 runs 15 residues. In DNA form, the CDR3 reads TGCAGCGTTGAAGATACAGGGTGCAGCACAGATACGCAGTATTTT. Amino acids: CSVEDTGCSTDTQYF.